Presented here are 7 T cell receptor beta chains from one specimen sequenced in a study of OX40 agonist ivuxolimab in advanced cancers. Here immunoSEQ multiplex PCR was the method, and the copy in TCRdb shows in-frame clones only, minus some. The sample includes about 110,000 clones, more than 85% seen only once; the top ten take under 0.85%. The specimen was CD4+ or CD8+ T cells sorted from blood, collected in a trial of the OX40 agonist ivuxolimab. These receptors originate from an adult with an advanced solid tumor such as melanoma, head and neck, liver or kidney cancer.

The genes are TRBV18 and TRBJ1-1; no clear D gene. V was clipped by 6 bases and J by 1 base, with 9 bases between them. CDR3 size: 13 residues. Germline-derived CDR1 and CDR2 are KGHSH and LQKENI. CDR3 residues: CASSQTENTEAFF. In nucleotides, the CDR3 is TGTGCCAGCTCCCAAACAGAGAACACTGAAGCTTTCTTT.

The J gene is TRBJ2-3, the V gene TRBV6-6, with TRBD1 as a possible D gene (5 bases). CDR1 and CDR2 from the germline V gene are MNHNY and SVGAGI (reference sequence). The CDR3 totals 14 residues. Trimming removed 4 bases from V and 4 bases from J, with 12 bases in between. CDR3 loop: CASSSGPWADTQYF. The CDR3 DNA sequence: TGTGCCAGCAGTTCAGGGCCCTGGGCAGATACGCAGTATTTT.

This clone was observed once. The chain links TRBV30 to TRBJ2-3, with D maybe TRBD2 (6 bases). The germline V gene has CDR1 GTSNPN and CDR2 SVGIG (reference sequence). CDR3 length: 14 amino acids. V lost 5 bases and J lost 4, with 16 bases in between. CDR3 residues: CAWDFGGRADTQYF. CDR3 DNA: TGTGCCTGGGACTTCGGGGGAAGGGCAGATACGCAGTATTTT.

DNA for the CDR3: TGCAGCGTTGAAGATGGGAGGGGTCGGTATGGCTACACCTTC. This codes for CSVEDGRGRYGYTF. The chain combines TRBV29-1 with TRBJ1-2; perhaps TRBD1 as D (5 bases). Trimming took off 0 bases at V and 5 bases at J, with 13 bases between the two ends. CDR1 is SQVTM and CDR2 is ANQGSEA in the germline V gene. The CDR3 is 14 amino acids.

In this sample, this clone turned up once. The chain employs TRBV29-1 and TRBJ1-1, with 9 bases aligning to TRBD1. The trim removed 5 bases at V and 5 bases at J, leaving 3 bases unmatched. This CDR3 spans 12 amino acids. Looked up from germline, CDR1 is SQVTM and CDR2 is ANQGSEA. CDR3 residues: CSVLTGGTEAFF. The CDR3 nucleotides read TGCAGCGTTTTGACAGGGGGGACTGAAGCTTTCTTT.

The chain couples TRBV7-3 to TRBJ2-1, with TRBD1 identical over 9 bases. V shed 5 bases and J 7 bases; nucleotides not matched to a gene: 6. Germline values: CDR1 SGHTA, CDR2 FQGTGA. This CDR3 is built from 14 residues. The CDR3 nucleotides are TGTGCCAGCAGCCCGGGACAGGGTAGGAATGAGCAGTTCTTC. Translation gives CASSPGQGRNEQFF.

The J gene is TRBJ2-7, the V gene TRBV7-2, with D unclear. Trimming stripped 1 base from V and 3 bases from J, with 7 bases between. The CDR3 loop spans 13 amino acids. Germline CDR1 reads SGHTA; CDR2 reads FQGNSA. As DNA, the CDR3 is TGTGCCAGCAGCTTAGAACCCCGCTACGAGCAGTACTTC. Its protein product is CASSLEPRYEQYF.